This TCR beta chain derives from a study of prognosis after radiotherapy for stage I lung cancer listed by TCRdb under 2021. Study-level background: Between early 2018 and early 2019, over 15 patients with stage I NSCLC were enrolled in Nanjing, China. Patients with newly diagnosed primary stage I lung tumors numbered approximately 14, with about 5 others having oligometastatic NSCLC after surgical resection of the primary tumor. In every patient, SBRT was given without any concurrent therapy. After SBRT, distant metastases developed in about 20% of the 19 patients at a median of approximately seven months, while the remaining 15 patients had no significant progression. For each of the 20 or so patients, one blood sample was taken before SBRT and one after, so the study sequenced some 40 samples in total. The study profiled peripheral blood TCR beta repertoires from stage I NSCLC patients before and after stereotactic body radiotherapy and related them to distant failure. Every patient was regarded as medically inoperable, because of comorbidities in some twelve cases and refusal of surgery in 6 or 7 cases. Tumor histology was squamous cell carcinoma in roughly 7 patients and adenocarcinoma in roughly 12. Ages in the cohort of more than 10 men and about six women ranged from about 53 to 84 years, with a median of 74. SBRT was delivered in 3 to 5 fractions with a biologically effective dose of at least 100 Gy, and image-guided IMRT or VMAT was used for delivery. What the research found in general, with its limitations: After SBRT, the number of unique TCR clones decreased (median roughly 10,000 before versus some 6,900 after; Wilcoxon paired P=0.011). TRBV and TRBJ usage frequencies reportedly differed by metastasis status, in two V genes at baseline and in about 10 V and two J genes after SBRT. The study was limited by the small cohort and short follow-up, and independent validation of the study findings is required. Tumor specificity of expanded TCR clones was not determined. No adjustment for multiple comparisons was applied to any of the reported P values. Post-SBRT Shannon entropy and its change from baseline were lower in patients who developed distant metastases; baseline Shannon entropy was not associated with metastases.

The CDR3 starts with the cysteine, ends with the phenylalanine, and has 14 residues. Only the CDR3 region is kept as DNA, spanning 42 bases read in frame from base 1. The V and J ends are trimmed by 5 bases and 5 bases, leaving 16 bases between them. Sequences SGHNT (CDR1) and YENEEA (CDR2) are obtained from the germline V gene. No patient had a history of other malignancies or prior chemotherapy or radiotherapy, and all had node-negative disease on CT and PET/CT. At each of the two time points, about 6.3 milliliters of peripheral venous blood were collected into EDTA tubes. Ficoll-Paque Plus density-gradient centrifugation was used to isolate PBMCs. Immediately after collection, samples were stored at -80 degrees C until analysis. The TCR beta CDR3 region was amplified from genomic DNA by two rounds of multiplex PCR. In the first PCR round, primers specific to each TRBV and TRBJ gene were used, and the primer sequences were filed in Chinese patent CN105087789A. Universal primers were used in the second PCR round. The Roche High Pure PCR Template Preparation Kit was used to extract genomic DNA from the frozen PBMCs. Paired-end sequencing with 151 bp reads was performed on the libraries using an Illumina HiSeq 3000. As for the original processing: CutAdapt was used to remove raw reads lacking the multiplex PCR primer sequences. Using PEAR, the high-quality paired reads were merged into contigs. By aligning each contig to reference sequences, MiXCR assigned the TRB V, D and J gene segments to that contig. To remove sequencing errors, CDR3 sequences were clustered according to base quality and sequence similarity. Shannon entropy, normalized by the natural log of the productive TCR sequence number, served as the measure of diversity. Clonality was computed as one minus the ratio of Shannon entropy to the natural log of the number of unique clonotypes. Progression-free survival cut-offs for repertoire metrics were chosen using the Youden index of ROC curves, with analyses run in R 3.5.3. TCRdb passed the public sequencing reads through fastp at Q25 and MiXCR, retaining productive beta sequences. Records with the same CDR3 protein are collapsed into one entry carrying the most frequent genes and DNA. TCRdb's processing, not the authors', yielded these V and J calls. The sample contains about 27,000 distinct CDR3 sequences, around 42% of them found a single time. 15% of the sample lies in the top ten.

A note on this clonotype: What antigen it recognizes has not been identified. No base quality information exists; no much larger clone differs at one position.

The chain employs TRBV11-3 and TRBJ2-7; the D gene is not confidently resolved. The TCR sequence derives from a donor aged 50 or older with non-small cell lung cancer. Sequences were derived from PBMCs, sampled before or after stereotactic body radiation therapy (not recorded which). The DNA sequence is TGTGCCAGCAGCGGGAATCCGACGGTTAACGAGCAGTACTTC. The translation is CASSGNPTVNEQYF. Reference TRBV11-3 and TRBJ2-7 genes cover what lies past the CDR3, so the full variable domain is EAGVVQSPRYKIIEKKQPVAFWCNPISGHNTLYWYLQNLGQGPELLIRYENEEAVDDSQLPKDRFSAERLKGVDSTLKIQPAELGDSAVYLCASSGNPTVNEQYFGPGTRLTVT.